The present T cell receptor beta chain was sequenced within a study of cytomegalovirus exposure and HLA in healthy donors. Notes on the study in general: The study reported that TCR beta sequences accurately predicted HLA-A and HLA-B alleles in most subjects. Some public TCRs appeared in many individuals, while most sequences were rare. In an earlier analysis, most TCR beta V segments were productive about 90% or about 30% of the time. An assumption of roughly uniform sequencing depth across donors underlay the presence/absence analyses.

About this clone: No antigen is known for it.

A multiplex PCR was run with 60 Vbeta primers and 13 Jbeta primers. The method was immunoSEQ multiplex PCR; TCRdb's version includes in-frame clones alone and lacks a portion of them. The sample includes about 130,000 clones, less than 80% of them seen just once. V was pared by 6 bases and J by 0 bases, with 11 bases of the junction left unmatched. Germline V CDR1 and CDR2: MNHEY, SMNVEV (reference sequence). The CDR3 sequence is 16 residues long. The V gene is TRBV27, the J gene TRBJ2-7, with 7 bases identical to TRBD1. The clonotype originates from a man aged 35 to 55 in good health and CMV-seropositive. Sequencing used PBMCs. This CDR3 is CASRTKPGGSSYEQYF. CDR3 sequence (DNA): TGTGCCAGCAGAACGAAACCAGGGGGATCCTCCTACGAGCAGTACTTC.